Presented here are 25 T cell receptor beta chains from one specimen sequenced in a study of blood T cells in healthy people across ages. Using a J-beta primer mix together with a sample-barcoded 5' primer, a second PCR was run for 7 to 11 cycles. MiXCR was run by TCRdb on the 5' RACE reads, yielding one entry per CDR3 protein. The data contain 1,300,000 or so distinct CDR3 sequences, around 59% of them singletons. Sequencing was done on a sample of blood. Source of these receptors: a man younger than 30 in good health.

CDR3: CASSGERGSGTDTQYF. Here the CDR3 DNA reads TGTGCCAGCAGCGGGGAGAGGGGATCCGGCACAGATACGCAGTATTTT. The chain carries TRBV13 and TRBJ2-3, with D possibly called TRBD1 or TRBD2 (5 bases each). The CDR3 is 16 amino acids. V was pared by 5 bases and J by 1 base, with 16 bases between. Germline assignment: CDR1 PRHDT and CDR2 FYEKMQ (reference sequence).

V is TRBV11-2 and J is TRBJ2-5; TRBD1 agrees at 10 bases. Germline values: CDR1 SGHAT, CDR2 FQNNGV. CDR3 length: 16 amino acids. The ends lost 2 bases at V and 2 bases at J; junction bases unmatched: 5. The chain's CDR3 is CASSLSDRGRQETQYF. The CDR3 bases are TGTGCCAGCAGCTTATCCGACAGGGGGCGGCAAGAGACCCAGTACTTC.

This clonotype was seen a handful of times. This chain joins TRBV4-1 and TRBJ1-5, with a tentative D call TRBD1 (6 bases). The germline V gene has CDR1 MGHRA and CDR2 YSYEKL. CDR3 length: 15 residues. Trimming pared 0 bases from V and 2 bases from J, leaving 8 bases between. CDR3 nucleotides: TGCGCCAGCAGCCAAGATCGGACAGGCAATCAGCCCCAGCATTTT. This translates into CASSQDRTGNQPQHF.

This clonotype was seen a few times. This chain connects TRBV9 to TRBJ2-7; D is unresolved. Per germline, CDR1 SGDLS and CDR2 YYNGEE. Trimming stripped 4 bases from V and 1 base from J, with 12 bases between. CDR3 length: 14 amino acids. The CDR3 region has the DNA TGTGCCAGCAGCATCACAGAACTTTCCTACGAGCAGTACTTC. Protein sequence: CASSITELSYEQYF.

V gene TRBV4-2 combines with J gene TRBJ2-1; 7 bases line up with TRBD2. This CDR3 contains 15 residues. Per the germline V gene, CDR1 is LGHNA and CDR2 is YNFKEQ. V lost 1 base to trimming and J lost 9 bases; unmatched junction nucleotides: 9. The CDR3 region is CASSQVDGGSGEQFF. Written as DNA, the CDR3 is TGTGCCAGCAGCCAAGTGGATGGCGGGAGTGGTGAGCAGTTCTTC.

The rearrangement uses TRBV24-1 and TRBJ2-4, with 10 bases fitting TRBD2. Gene TRBJ2-7 matches the end of the DNA better, so the J call may be wrong. The germline gives CDR1 KGHDR, CDR2 SFDVKD. This CDR3 comprises 16 residues. The CDR3 sequence: CATRDPSGGTTDEQYF. CDR3 coding DNA: TGTGCCACCAGGGACCCTAGCGGGGGTACCACCGACGAGCAGTACTTC.

V and J are TRBV7-9 and TRBJ2-7; 9 bases line up with TRBD1. This CDR3 is built from 14 residues. Germline values: CDR1 SEHNR, CDR2 FQNEAQ (reference sequence). J lost 4 bases, V lost 8 bases, and 9 bases had no gene match. CDR3 amino acids: CASGPDRGMYEQYF. As DNA, the CDR3 is TGTGCCAGCGGCCCGGACAGGGGAATGTACGAGCAGTACTTC.

The chain is built from TRBV3-1 and TRBJ2-5; 9 nucleotides align to TRBD2. The CDR3 contains 16 residues. Germline V gene data show CDR1 as LGHDT and CDR2 as YNNKEL (reference sequence). The V and J ends lost 1 base and 2 bases, in that order; junction bases with no gene match: 5. The DNA of the CDR3 is TGTGCCAGCAGCCAAGTTAGCGGGAGTCCTCAAGAGACCCAGTACTTC. This gives the protein CASSQVSGSPQETQYF.

This clonotype was counted between two and nine times. The chain links TRBV6-5 to TRBJ2-4; no clear D gene. The DNA end is a closer match to TRBJ2-5, so the J assignment may be wrong. Germline CDR1 reads MNHEY; CDR2 reads SVGAGI. The CDR3 length is 13 residues. In DNA, the CDR3 is TGTGCCAGCAAGGCACTCAACGGGGAGACCCAGTACTTC. This encodes CASKALNGETQYF.

This clonotype was recorded a few times. The chain is built from TRBV29-1 and TRBJ2-5; weak D call: TRBD1 (6 bases). The V gene lost 7 bases and the J gene lost 1 base, with 10 bases spanning the gap. The V gene's germline CDR1 is SQVTM and CDR2 ANQGSEA. The CDR3 contains 12 residues. The DNA for the CDR3 is TGCAGCGCACAGGGTACCCAAGAGACCCAGTACTTC. Protein product: CSAQGTQETQYF.

The chain couples TRBV6-5 to TRBJ2-5; possible D gene TRBD2, 5 bases. The germline V and J ends were trimmed by 5 bases and 4 bases, with 11 bases remaining between them. Germline V gene sequence: CDR1 MNHEY, CDR2 SVGAGI. The CDR3 length is 13 residues. CDR3 sequence reads: CASSDLAGETQYF. CDR3 DNA: TGTGCCAGCAGTGACCTTGCGGGAGAGACCCAGTACTTC.

The chain has TRBV27 and TRBJ1-5, with a weak D call TRBD1 (5 bases). Germline CDR1 MNHEY, CDR2 SMNVEV (reference sequence). The CDR3 runs to 15 residues. Trimming took off 5 bases at V and 4 bases at J, with 15 bases between the two ends. The CDR3: CASSGAEGGNQPQHF. CDR3 DNA: TGTGCCAGCAGTGGGGCGGAGGGTGGGAATCAGCCCCAGCATTTT.

There are a few counts of this clonotype. The chain joins TRBV6-1 to TRBJ1-2; no firm D call. CDR1 and CDR2 (germline): MNHNS, SASEGT. Deletions cut 6 bases from V and 6 bases from J, with 8 bases between. The CDR3 extends over 11 amino acids. The CDR3 sequence: CASRPVDGYTF. The CDR3 DNA sequence: TGTGCCAGCAGGCCGGTTGATGGCTACACCTTC.

The chain recombines TRBV7-2 with TRBJ1-2, with D uncertain. V was shortened by 3 bases and J by 3 bases, with 11 bases between the two germline ends. The CDR3 totals 14 residues. CDR1 SGHTA and CDR2 FQGNSA come from the germline V gene. CDR3 protein: CASSFKVGDYGYTF. The CDR3, as DNA: TGTGCCAGCAGCTTTAAGGTCGGGGACTATGGCTACACCTTC.

The chain recombines TRBV29-1 with TRBJ1-5, with D perhaps matching TRBD1 (6 bases). This CDR3 is 16 amino acids long. V dropped 7 bases and J dropped 6 bases, with 25 bases sitting between them. The V gene's germline CDR1 is SQVTM and CDR2 ANQGSEA. The CDR3 coding sequence is TGCAGCGCGAGCCTTCCACAGGGTGAGGGGAGTCAGCCCCAGCATTTT. The encoded protein is CSASLPQGEGSQPQHF.

V gene TRBV20-1 combines with J gene TRBJ2-3, with a weak D call TRBD2 (6 bases). CDR3 length equals 14 residues. The germline V and J ends were trimmed by 3 bases and 2 bases, with 12 bases remaining between them. CDR1 DFQATT and CDR2 SNEGSKA come from the germline V gene (reference sequence). The CDR3 protein is CSASLELATDTQYF. The CDR3 region has the DNA TGCAGTGCTAGTTTAGAACTAGCCACAGATACGCAGTATTTT.

The rearrangement joins TRBV7-9 to TRBJ1-2, with a weak D call TRBD1 (6 bases). The CDR3 totals 15 residues. CDR1 is SEHNR and CDR2 is FQNEAQ in the germline V gene (reference sequence). Trimming took 0 bases from V and 4 from J, leaving 12 bases between them. CDR3 protein: CASSLAPRTVYGYTF. CDR3 DNA: TGTGCCAGCAGCTTAGCTCCCCGGACAGTCTATGGCTACACCTTC.

V is TRBV15 and J is TRBJ2-1, with D uncertain. The V end lost 0 bases, the J end lost 10 bases, and 7 bases lay between the germline ends. The CDR3 has 12 amino acids. The germline V gene encodes CDR1 LNHNV and CDR2 YYDKDF (reference sequence). The CDR3 region is CATSRDFGEQFF. The CDR3 bases are TGTGCCACCAGCAGAGATTTCGGCGAGCAGTTCTTC.

This clonotype was detected a few times. The chain links TRBV6-5 to TRBJ2-7; 12 nucleotides line up with TRBD2. The CDR3 has 16 residues. V lost 6 bases, J lost 5 bases, and 11 bases stayed unmatched. CDR1 and CDR2 (germline): MNHEY, SVGAGI. The CDR3 loop is CASRSMTSGSLNEQYF. The CDR3 region has the DNA TGTGCCAGCAGGAGCATGACTAGCGGGAGTCTCAACGAGCAGTACTTC.

The gene calls are TRBV19 and TRBJ1-5; D is unclear. Germline CDR1 LNHDA, CDR2 SQIVND (reference sequence). There are 15 residues in the CDR3. V dropped 11 bases and J dropped 0 bases, with 17 bases sitting between them. As DNA, the CDR3 is TGTGCCTCTAGTATAGAAGATTATAGCAATCAGCCCCAGCATTTT. This translates into CASSIEDYSNQPQHF.

This clonotype was observed a few times. The chain carries TRBV25-1 and TRBJ2-5; 9 bases are a match to TRBD1. TRBJ2-7 explains the end of the DNA better; the J call may be wrong. The CDR3 is made up of 14 amino acids. Germline CDR1 is MGHDK and CDR2 is SYGVNS. DNA of the CDR3: TGTGCCAGCAGTGTTCCGGGACAGGGTATCGAGCAGTACTTC. It is translated as CASSVPGQGIEQYF.

This chain joins TRBV6-5 and TRBJ2-1, with D perhaps being TRBD1 or TRBD2 (6 bases each). The CDR3 runs 17 residues. The V and J ends lost 4 bases and 7 bases respectively, with 23 bases between them. Germline CDR1 MNHEY, CDR2 SVGAGI. Here the CDR3 DNA reads TGTGCCAGCAGTTTCCACGGGGGTGCCCCCAGGGGTAATGAGCAGTTCTTC. This translates into CASSFHGGAPRGNEQFF.

The chain couples TRBV7-8 to TRBJ1-1; D is perhaps TRBD1 (6 bases). V gave up 2 bases and J gave up 3 bases, with 16 bases separating them. This CDR3 region has 16 residues. Germline lookup yields CDR1 SGHVS and CDR2 FQNEAQ. The CDR3 loop is CASSLRGGRWDTEAFF. CDR3 sequence (DNA): TGTGCCAGCAGCTTAAGGGGGGGCCGATGGGACACTGAAGCTTTCTTT.

The chain links TRBV10-2 to TRBJ1-6; TRBD1 matches 7 bases. This CDR3 comprises 14 residues. The trim removed 7 bases at V and 3 bases at J, leaving 3 bases unmatched. Germline CDR1 reads WSHSY; CDR2 reads SAAADI. The CDR3 DNA reads as TGCGCCAGCACCCGGGACAGCTATAATTCACCCCTCCACTTT. It specifies CASTRDSYNSPLHF.

This chain links TRBV6-5 with TRBJ2-1; D could derive from TRBD1 or TRBD2 (5 bases each). The germline gives CDR1 MNHEY, CDR2 SVGAGI. CDR3 length: 15 amino acids. V lost 0 bases, J lost 5 bases, and 11 bases lay in between. CDR3 nucleotides: TGTGCCAGCAGTTACTCGGGGACGTTAAACAATGAGCAGTTCTTC. Protein sequence: CASSYSGTLNNEQFF.